The 31 T cell receptor beta chains reported below all come from one sample, sequenced in a study of glioma-infiltrating T cells after dendritic cell vaccination (dated by TCRdb to 2015 to 2016). The sample's time point label is to be understood as: after dendritic cell vaccination, including at tumor progression/relapse. The library was made by the immunoSEQ multiplex PCR assay. TCRdb retrieved this table from immuneACCESS and kept in-frame rearrangements only. Not all clones are present; in checked studies, unresolved V genes account for under half, and no reason is known for the remainder. This sample holds 50,000 to 75,000 clones; over 65% were observed only once. The ten largest make up roughly 8.5% of the sample. Specimen: blood, collected after dendritic cell vaccination. Receptor source: a human donor with glioblastoma.

This clone has only a few counts. This chain uses TRBV4-3 with TRBJ1-2; D perhaps matches TRBD1 (5 bases). The V end lost 3 bases, the J end lost 4 bases, and 18 bases lay between the germline ends. CDR3 length: 16 residues. Germline CDR1 is LGHNA and CDR2 is YSLEER. The CDR3 region is CASSHWAGVPPYGYTF. DNA for the CDR3: TGCGCCAGCAGCCACTGGGCGGGGGTGCCACCCTATGGCTACACCTTC.

This sequence joins TRBV10-3 and TRBJ2-4; D is perhaps TRBD1 (6 bases). Deletions cut 4 bases from V and 0 bases from J, with 10 bases between. The CDR3 is 15 amino acids. From germline, CDR1 is ENHRY and CDR2 SYGVKD. The DNA of the CDR3 is TGTGCCATCAGTGTTCAGGGGTTAGCCAAAAACATTCAGTACTTC. Protein product: CAISVQGLAKNIQYF.

The chain recombines TRBV14 with TRBJ2-5; no reliable D call. This CDR3 comprises 12 residues. V gave up 6 bases and J gave up 3 bases, with 8 bases separating them. Germline-derived CDR1 and CDR2 are SGHDN and FVKESK. The CDR3 DNA is TGTGCCAGCAGTCTGAGTAAAGAGACCCAGTACTTC. Its translation is CASSLSKETQYF.

The table lists this clone with a few counts. The V and J genes are TRBV5-4 and TRBJ2-5; TRBD1 matches at 8 bases. This CDR3 is built from 17 residues. Looked up from germline, CDR1 is SGHNT and CDR2 is YYREEE (reference sequence). V lost 0 bases to trimming and J lost 5 bases; unmatched junction nucleotides: 12. The DNA of the CDR3 is TGTGCCAGCAGCTTGGCCAGGGGGCAAGGTGGTACGGAGACCCAGTACTTC. This gives the protein CASSLARGQGGTETQYF.

The rearrangement joins TRBV27 to TRBJ2-1; TRBD2 matches at 14 bases. V shed 3 bases and J 0 bases; nucleotides not matched to a gene: 7. The CDR3 is 19 residues long. The germline V gene has CDR1 MNHEY and CDR2 SMNVEV (reference sequence). This CDR3 is CASSFLGLAGGTSYNEQFF. For the CDR3, the DNA is TGTGCCAGCAGTTTTCTCGGACTAGCGGGGGGCACCTCCTACAATGAGCAGTTCTTC.

The chain uses TRBV7-4 and TRBJ1-4; D unresolved. Germline loops: CDR1 SGHVT, CDR2 SQSDAQ. The germline V and J ends were trimmed by 6 bases and 5 bases, with 19 bases remaining between them. The CDR3 loop spans 16 amino acids. The CDR3 region is CASSSYRRIPNEKLFF. The DNA for the CDR3 is TGTGCCAGCAGTTCCTACCGGAGAATCCCCAATGAAAAACTGTTTTTT.

The chain is built from TRBV11-2 and TRBJ2-3, with D possibly TRBD2 on 7 matching bases. Germline V gene lookup returns CDR1 SGHAT and CDR2 FQNNGV. This CDR3 is 16 amino acids long. Trimming took off 2 bases at V and 2 bases at J, with 14 bases between the two ends. The CDR3 here is CASSLRGGGLTDTQYF. The CDR3 DNA reads TGTGCCAGCAGCTTAAGGGGGGGTGGGCTCACAGATACGCAGTATTTT. Variable domain in full (rest from reference TRBV11-2 and TRBJ2-3): EAGVAQSPRYKIIEKRQSVAFWCNPISGHATLYWYQQILGQGPKLLIQFQNNGVVDDSQLPKDRFSAERLKGVDSTLKIQPAKLEDSAVYLCASSLRGGGLTDTQYFGPGTRLTVL.

This clone was recorded only once. The chain has TRBV6-4 and TRBJ1-1, with D uncertain. The CDR3 has 13 residues. Trimming removed 5 bases at V and 2 bases at J, with 9 bases between. Germline-derived CDR1 and CDR2 are MRHNA and SNTAGT. Here the CDR3 reads CASSKQFNTEAFF. The CDR3 bases are TGTGCCAGCAGTAAACAGTTCAACACTGAAGCTTTCTTT.

The chain joins TRBV6-6 to TRBJ1-1; D gene unclear. V was trimmed by 7 bases and J by 5 bases, leaving 11 bases between them. The V gene's germline CDR1 is MNHNY and CDR2 SVGAGI (reference sequence). This CDR3 contains 12 residues. The CDR3 nucleotides read TGTGCCAGCACCTACGGCGGGACTGAAGCTTTCTTT. This codes for CASTYGGTEAFF.

The rearrangement links TRBV4-1 to TRBJ2-2; 7 bases align to TRBD1. After removal of 0 bases from V and 6 bases from J, the junction contained 13 bases not matched to a gene. The germline CDR1 and CDR2 sequences are MGHRA and YSYEKL. CDR3 size: 18 residues. CDR3 sequence (DNA): TGCGCCAGCAGCCAAGACCCCAGACAGGGATCCTACGCCGGGGAGCTGTTTTTT. Its translation: CASSQDPRQGSYAGELFF.

J is TRBJ2-1 and V is TRBV7-3; no reliable D call. With 4 bases removed from V and 6 bases from J, the gap between germline ends came to 10 bases. Germline CDR1 is SGHTA and CDR2 is FQGTGA. The CDR3 extends over 13 amino acids. In nucleotides, the CDR3 is TGTGCCAGCAGCTCCCGGCGGCTCAATGAGCAGTTCTTC. Protein sequence: CASSSRRLNEQFF.

To note about this clone: A much more abundant neighbour one base away suggests this may be a read error. The chain couples TRBV7-3 to TRBJ2-7; 8 bases line up with TRBD1. The CDR3 loop spans 13 amino acids. With V trimmed by 5 bases and J by 4 bases, 4 bases remained unmatched. CDR1 is SGHTA, CDR2 FQGTGA, per germline. The CDR3: CASSVGQGYEQYF. DNA for the CDR3: TGTGCCAGCAGCGTAGGACAGGGTTACGAGCAGTACTTC.

The gene calls are TRBV19 and TRBJ1-4; TRBD1 matches 8 bases. This CDR3 is built from 13 residues. CDR1 and CDR2 from the germline V gene are LNHDA and SQIVND (reference sequence). The trim removed 7 bases at V and 5 bases at J, leaving 3 bases unmatched. The CDR3 is CASIGDRNEKLFF. The CDR3 DNA reads TGTGCCAGTATTGGGGACAGGAATGAAAAACTGTTTTTT.

The rearrangement links TRBV19 to TRBJ1-2; D might be TRBD1 (6 bases). Germline V gene data show CDR1 as LNHDA and CDR2 as SQIVND (reference sequence). The CDR3 length is 14 residues. Between the trimmed V and J ends, which lost 5 bases and 0 bases, there was a span of 10 bases. For the CDR3, the DNA is TGTGCCAGTAGTCCGGGACACGCTAACTATGGCTACACCTTC. Protein sequence: CASSPGHANYGYTF.

This rearrangement joins TRBV7-9 to TRBJ2-7; TRBD2 agrees at 8 bases. V lost 5 bases and J lost 4; bases outside the gene matches: 4. CDR1 and CDR2 from the germline V gene are SEHNR and FQNEAQ (reference sequence). CDR3 size: 13 residues. The CDR3 bases are TGTGCCAGCAGCCCGCCGGGAGGGTACGAGCAGTACTTC. Translating gives CASSPPGGYEQYF.

This clone is a singleton in its sample. The chain has TRBV10-2 and TRBJ1-2; TRBD1 is a possible D gene (6 bases). The CDR3 consists of 12 residues. Trimming stripped 8 bases from V and 5 bases from J, with 12 bases between. Germline lookup yields CDR1 WSHSY and CDR2 SAAADI. CDR3 loop: CASRQDAYGYTF. DNA for the CDR3: TGCGCCAGCCGACAGGACGCGTATGGCTACACCTTC.

Comment on this clone: Relative to the germline gene, one junction end is altered; a read error may explain this. The same CDR3 arises from other DNA sequences in this sample as well. The chain employs TRBV7-2 and TRBJ1-6; the D is unclear. CDR3 length equals 18 residues. Per germline, CDR1 SGHTA and CDR2 FQGNSA. This CDR3 is CASSLVASRSSYNSPLHF. DNA for the CDR3: TGTGCCAGCAGCTTAGTCGCCAGCCGGAGCTCCTATAATTCCCCCCTCCACTTT.

This chain uses TRBV5-6 with TRBJ2-7; D is unresolved. CDR3 length equals 13 residues. The V gene lost 6 bases and the J gene lost 4 bases, with 14 bases spanning the gap. Germline V gene lookup returns CDR1 SGHDT and CDR2 YYEEEE. The CDR3 DNA follows: TGTGCCAGCACTATTGGCAGAGGATACGAGCAGTACTTC. It is translated as CASTIGRGYEQYF.

V gene TRBV6-1 combines with J gene TRBJ1-1; D perhaps matches TRBD1 (5 bases). Germline V lookup: CDR1 MNHNS, CDR2 SASEGT. Trimming took off 7 bases at V and 10 bases at J, with 16 bases between the two ends. The CDR3 has 12 residues. CDR3 in DNA: TGTGCCAGCATTTGGGACCGCGGGGGAGCTTTCTTT. Protein sequence: CASIWDRGGAFF.

The genes are TRBV27 and TRBJ2-1; D might be TRBD1 (6 bases). Per germline, CDR1 MNHEY and CDR2 SMNVEV (reference sequence). The germline V and J ends were trimmed by 4 bases and 12 bases, with 22 bases remaining between them. The CDR3 contains 15 residues. CDR3 sequence: CASSSSPGVGLGQFF. CDR3 nucleotides: TGTGCCAGCAGTTCGTCCCCAGGGGTTGGGCTTGGGCAGTTCTTC.

This clone showed up just once. The rearrangement links TRBV27 to TRBJ1-1; D is undetermined. V lost 5 bases and J 6 bases, leaving 10 bases between the germline ends. This CDR3 contains 12 residues. The V gene's germline CDR1 is MNHEY and CDR2 SMNVEV (reference sequence). CDR3 sequence (DNA): TGTGCCAGCAGTGGCAGTGGTCCTGAAGCTTTCTTT. This encodes CASSGSGPEAFF.

The V call is TRBV4-2, the J call TRBJ2-7, with 7 bases identical to TRBD2. Germline V gene data show CDR1 as LGHNA and CDR2 as YNFKEQ. V trimming: 3 bases; J trimming: 0 bases; junction bases outside the gene matches: 5. The CDR3 spans 15 residues. CDR3 protein: CASSQGGTASYEQYF. CDR3 DNA sequence: TGTGCCAGCAGCCAGGGGGGGACGGCCTCCTACGAGCAGTACTTC.

The chain uses TRBV2 and TRBJ1-4, with 12 positions matching TRBD1. The CDR3 consists of 16 residues. CDR1 is SNHLY and CDR2 is FYNNEI in the germline V gene. The J segment lost 5 bases and the V segment lost 4 bases, leaving 5 bases of the junction unmatched. The CDR3 protein is CASSGGTGGENEKLFF. In nucleotides, the CDR3 is TGTGCCAGCAGTGGGGGGACAGGGGGCGAAAATGAAAAACTGTTTTTT.

This chain links TRBV19 with TRBJ2-7; D may be TRBD1 (5 bases). The CDR3 consists of 13 residues. Germline V CDR1 and CDR2: LNHDA, SQIVND (reference sequence). V lost 5 bases and J 1 base, leaving 9 bases between the germline ends. CDR3 coding DNA: TGTGCCAGTAGTTCAGGGCTATCCTACGAGCAGTACTTC. Amino acid sequence: CASSSGLSYEQYF.

In this sample, this clone turned up once. The CDR3 reads CSVAGQGGSYEQYF. DNA of the CDR3: TGCAGCGTCGCCGGACAGGGGGGTTCCTACGAGCAGTACTTC. The rearrangement uses TRBV29-1 and TRBJ2-7; the match to TRBD1 covers 10 bases. The V gene end was trimmed by 6 bases and the J gene end by 1 base; junction bases not matched to a gene: 6. CDR1 and CDR2 (germline): SQVTM, ANQGSEA. The CDR3 has 14 amino acids.

V usage is TRBV2 and J usage is TRBJ1-1, with D maybe TRBD1 (5 bases). The V gene lost 5 bases and the J gene lost 0 bases, with 7 bases spanning the gap. This CDR3 comprises 13 residues. Germline values: CDR1 SNHLY, CDR2 FYNNEI. CDR3 sequence: CASSPGMNTEAFF. DNA of the CDR3: TGTGCCAGCAGTCCAGGGATGAACACTGAAGCTTTCTTT.

The chain uses TRBV7-2 and TRBJ1-6, with TRBD1 matching 7 bases. CDR1 is SGHTA and CDR2 is FQGNSA in the germline V gene. The CDR3 totals 16 residues. V dropped 2 bases and J dropped 9; count of bases not matched to a gene: 10. The CDR3 coding sequence is TGTGCCAGCAGCTTACGGCTTACAGGGGATGGTTCACCCCTCCACTTT. This gives the protein CASSLRLTGDGSPLHF.

The J gene is TRBJ2-5, the V gene TRBV7-2; 7 positions agree with TRBD1. The J call is uncertain, as TRBJ2-7 better fits the DNA end. The CDR3 has 14 residues. Germline-derived CDR1 and CDR2 are SGHTA and FQGNSA. In DNA, the CDR3 is TGTGCCAGCAGCTTAGGAACAGGGGTCCACGAGCAGTACTTC. Translation: CASSLGTGVHEQYF.

A single count supports this clone. This chain links TRBV11-2 with TRBJ2-2; D is perhaps TRBD2 (7 bases). V lost 2 bases and J 6 bases, leaving 13 bases between the germline ends. CDR3 length equals 15 residues. Germline V gene sequence: CDR1 SGHAT, CDR2 FQNNGV. This chain's CDR3 is CASSLTGGAPGELFF. CDR3 nucleotide sequence: TGTGCCAGCAGCTTAACGGGGGGCGCCCCCGGGGAGCTGTTTTTT.

This clone has a single count. This rearrangement joins TRBV11-1 to TRBJ2-1; D is possibly TRBD1 (6 bases). V was trimmed by 6 bases and J by 0 bases, leaving 12 bases between them. CDR1 and CDR2 (germline): SGHAT, FQDESV (reference sequence). The CDR3 sequence is 15 residues long. The CDR3 here is CASRKGESSYNEQFF. The CDR3 bases are TGTGCCAGCAGGAAGGGGGAAAGCTCCTACAATGAGCAGTTCTTC.

This clone was detected once. The rearrangement joins TRBV18 to TRBJ2-3; TRBD2 matches 11 bases. The V gene's germline CDR1 is KGHSH and CDR2 LQKENI. This CDR3 region has 17 residues. Trimming cost V 5 bases and J 2 bases; bases outside gene matches: 9. The CDR3 loop is CASSAELAGVITDTQYF. In DNA, the CDR3 is TGTGCCAGCTCAGCTGAACTAGCGGGGGTGATCACAGATACGCAGTATTTT.